These 17 T cell receptor beta chains came from one sample sequenced in a study of shared clonotypes between healthy human individuals. Data came from immunoSEQ multiplex PCR; TCRdb stores just in-frame clones and leaves some out. This sample has under 550,000 clones, with 90% to 96% found just once. Sequencing was carried out using naive CD4+ T cells sorted from blood. Subset of the sample: CD45RA+ positively selected. These receptors were obtained from a woman in her twenties or thirties in good health.

A note on this clone: Other nucleotide sequences in the sample specify the same CDR3. CDR3 nucleotides: TGTGCCAGCTCATACACAGATACGCAGTATTTT. Translated, it gives CASSYTDTQYF. V and J are TRBV18 and TRBJ2-3, with no clear D. The length of the CDR3 is 11 residues. CDR1 and CDR2 from the germline V gene are KGHSH and LQKENI. Between the trimmed V and J ends, which lost 5 bases and 2 bases, there was a span of 2 bases. Full variable domain (remainder filled in from reference TRBV18 and TRBJ2-3): NAGVMQNPRHLVRRRGQEARLRCSPMKGHSHVYWYRQLPEEGLKFMVYLQKENIIDESGMPKERFSAEFPKEGPSILRIQQVVRGDSAAYFCASSYTDTQYFGPGTRLTVL.

The V gene is TRBV5-1, the J gene TRBJ2-2, with 12 bases matching TRBD1. The V segment lost 4 bases and the J segment 6 bases; nucleotides outside the gene matches: 4. The CDR3 runs 15 residues. The V gene's germline CDR1 is SGHRS and CDR2 YFSETQ. The CDR3 region has the DNA TGCGCCAGCAGCACGGGACAGGGGGCTTCCGGGGAGCTGTTTTTT. Translated, it gives CASSTGQGASGELFF.

The chain uses TRBV15 and TRBJ2-3, with 8 bases matching TRBD1. V shed 3 bases, J shed 4 bases, and the junction held 3 bases outside the gene matches. Germline CDR1 is LNHNV and CDR2 is YYDKDF (reference sequence). The CDR3 length is 14 residues. For the CDR3, the DNA is TGTGCCACCAGCAGGGACAGGGCCGCAGATACGCAGTATTTT. Protein sequence: CATSRDRAADTQYF.

The gene calls are TRBV9 and TRBJ1-4; 8 positions agree with TRBD1. The CDR3 extends over 15 amino acids. CDR1 is SGDLS, CDR2 YYNGEE, per germline. Trimming took 3 bases from V and 8 from J; bases not matched to a gene: 9. The CDR3, as DNA: TGTGCCAGCAGCGCCCGGACAGGGTTAGAGGAAAAACTGTTTTTT. Translation gives CASSARTGLEEKLFF.

This sequence joins TRBV5-1 and TRBJ1-1; D remains unclear. There are 14 residues in the CDR3. V was trimmed by 1 base and J by 5 bases, leaving 12 bases between them. Germline V lookup: CDR1 SGHRS, CDR2 YFSETQ. CDR3 sequence: CASSLQPSGTEAFF. The CDR3 DNA is TGCGCCAGCAGCTTGCAGCCTTCGGGGACTGAAGCTTTCTTT. The entire variable domain, with the rest obtained from reference TRBV5-1 and TRBJ1-1, is as follows: KAGVTQTPRYLIKTRGQQVTLSCSPISGHRSVSWYQQTPGQGLQFLFEYFSETQRNKGNFPGRFSGRQFSNSRSEMNVSTLELGDSALYLCASSLQPSGTEAFFGQGTRLTVV.

The chain is built from TRBV4-1 and TRBJ1-4; weak D call: TRBD1 (6 bases). The V end lost 3 bases, the J end lost 8 bases, and 16 bases lay between the germline ends. Germline values: CDR1 MGHRA, CDR2 YSYEKL. This CDR3 has 15 amino acids. CDR3: CASSQGATKREKLFF. The CDR3 DNA reads as TGCGCCAGCAGCCAGGGGGCGACGAAAAGAGAAAAACTGTTTTTT.

CDR3 residues: CASSLPGLALREQYF. Here the CDR3 DNA reads TGTGCCAGCAGTTTACCGGGACTAGCTTTGCGTGAGCAGTACTTC. This sequence joins TRBV28 and TRBJ2-7, with 9 positions matching TRBD2. This CDR3 region has 15 residues. The trim removed 2 bases at V and 7 bases at J, leaving 9 bases unmatched. The V gene's germline CDR1 is MDHEN and CDR2 SYDVKM.

J is TRBJ1-2 and V is TRBV25-1; D is possibly TRBD1 (6 bases). The CDR3 extends over 14 amino acids. The V gene's germline CDR1 is MGHDK and CDR2 SYGVNS. Trimming left V 1 base short and J 4 bases short, with 10 bases between. The CDR3 loop is CASSEFSGAYGYTF. CDR3 in DNA: TGTGCCAGCAGTGAATTCTCGGGGGCCTATGGCTACACCTTC.

V is TRBV19 and J is TRBJ2-7; TRBD1 agrees at 7 bases. Per the germline V gene, CDR1 is LNHDA and CDR2 is SQIVND (reference sequence). Losses at the gene ends were 8 bases for V and 0 bases for J; bases not matched to a gene: 7. The CDR3 has 14 amino acids. DNA for the CDR3: TGTGCCAGTGCGACAGGGTCTAGCTCCTACGAGCAGTACTTC. Translated, it gives CASATGSSSYEQYF.

The rearrangement joins TRBV4-1 to TRBJ2-5; a weak D match, TRBD1 (6 bases). Germline CDR1 and CDR2: MGHRA and YSYEKL. V was clipped by 3 bases and J by 2 bases, with 13 bases between them. The CDR3 length is 15 residues. In nucleotides, the CDR3 is TGCGCCAGCAGCCAGAGAAACAGGGATCAAGAGACCCAGTACTTC. Amino acid sequence: CASSQRNRDQETQYF.

This clone is a singleton in its sample. V gene TRBV7-9 combines with J gene TRBJ2-5; 12 bases agree with TRBD2. Germline V lookup: CDR1 SEHNR, CDR2 FQNEAQ (reference sequence). CDR3 length: 17 amino acids. The V gene end was trimmed by 4 bases and the J gene end by 5 bases; junction bases not matched to a gene: 11. CDR3 in DNA: TGTGCCAGCAGCTCTCGGCCGGGACTAGCGGGCCGGGAGACCCAGTACTTC. Protein product: CASSSRPGLAGRETQYF.

The rearrangement uses TRBV10-3 and TRBJ2-7; 9 bases fit TRBD1. This CDR3 has 15 residues. J lost 5 bases, V lost 3 bases, and 8 bases had no gene match. In germline, CDR1 is ENHRY, CDR2 SYGVKD. CDR3 loop: CAISEFGTGRNEQYF. CDR3 in DNA: TGTGCCATCAGTGAATTCGGGACAGGGCGGAACGAGCAGTACTTC.

The chain has TRBV4-1 and TRBJ2-3, with 7 bases identical to TRBD2. With 6 bases clipped from V and 4 bases from J, the junction kept 19 bases outside the gene matches. CDR1 and CDR2 (germline): MGHRA, YSYEKL. The CDR3 is 18 amino acids. The CDR3 sequence: CASRALKGRRELADTQYF. The CDR3 DNA reads as TGCGCCAGCAGGGCACTAAAAGGGAGGCGGGAGCTCGCAGATACGCAGTATTTT.

The J gene is TRBJ2-3, the V gene TRBV25-1; no firm D call. The CDR3 length is 16 residues. V was trimmed by 3 bases and J by 7 bases, leaving 20 bases between them. CDR1 is MGHDK, CDR2 SYGVNS, per germline. In DNA form, the CDR3 reads TGTGCCAGCAGTGATCTCAGCGCCCAGCTGATAAATACGCAGTATTTT. The encoded protein is CASSDLSAQLINTQYF.

The CDR3 DNA follows: TGCAGCGTTGAGCTGTGGGCGACCCAGTACTTC. It yields the protein CSVELWATQYF. The J gene is TRBJ2-5, the V gene TRBV29-1; D is undetermined. Germline V gives CDR1 SQVTM, CDR2 ANQGSEA. The length of the CDR3 is 11 residues. Trimming left V 3 bases short and J 7 bases short, with 9 bases between. Supplemented by reference TRBV29-1 and TRBJ2-5, the full variable domain reads SAVISQKPSRDICQRGTSLTIQCQVDSQVTMMFWYRQQPGQSLTLIATANQGSEATYESGFVIDKFPISRPNLTFSTLTVSNMSPEDSSIYLCSVELWATQYFGPGTRLLVL.

The V call is TRBV13, the J call TRBJ2-7; 10 bases map to TRBD1. The CDR3 length is 19 residues. Germline lookup yields CDR1 PRHDT and CDR2 FYEKMQ (reference sequence). Trimming took 5 bases from V and 2 from J; bases not matched to a gene: 18. The CDR3 region is CASSPGGQGSGGRAYEQYF. DNA for the CDR3: TGTGCCAGCAGCCCCGGGGGACAGGGGTCCGGCGGAAGAGCCTACGAGCAGTACTTC. Full variable domain (outside the CDR3, taken from reference TRBV13 and TRBJ2-7): AAGVIQSPRHLIKEKRETATLKCYPIPRHDTVYWYQQGPGQDPQFLISFYEKMQSDKGSIPDRFSAQQFSDYHSELNMSSLELGDSALYFCASSPGGQGSGGRAYEQYFGPGTRLTVT.

The chain links TRBV14 to TRBJ2-5; D gene unclear. The CDR3 loop spans 12 amino acids. The germline CDR1 and CDR2 sequences are SGHDN and FVKESK. The V gene lost 1 base and the J gene lost 11 bases, with 11 bases spanning the gap. Here the CDR3 DNA reads TGTGCCAGCAGCCAAGGTAGGGCCCAGCAGTACTTC. Amino acids: CASSQGRAQQYF.